The 21 T cell receptor beta chains below were found in one sample sequenced in a study of regulatory T cells in long-lasting Graves disease. Time point: persistent/refractory GD, antithyroid drugs over 5 years with positive TRAb. There was RNA extracted from PBMCs, and the TCR library was made from it. Arm-PCR of CDR3 regions and iRepertoire HTBI primers were the basis on which TCR beta libraries were built. TCRdb reprocessed the multiplex PCR reads with MiXCR, giving one entry per CDR3 protein. The sample lists 400,000 to 450,000 distinct CDR3 sequences; about 25% were seen once. The material was peripheral blood mononuclear cells (PBMCs), obtained when the disease was refractory, from a patient treated with antithyroid drugs. The source is a female donor with Graves disease.

This clonotype was counted a few times. The J gene is TRBJ2-7, the V gene TRBV7-2; D remains ambiguous. The CDR3 runs to 12 residues. Trimming took 2 bases from V and 6 from J, leaving 8 bases between them. The germline gives CDR1 SGHTA, CDR2 FQGNSA. DNA for the CDR3: TGTGCCAGCAGCTTAACGCCCATCGAGCAGTACTTC. This gives the protein CASSLTPIEQYF.

This clonotype was counted between two and nine times. The chain employs TRBV27 and TRBJ2-7, with 8 positions matching TRBD1. This CDR3 has 15 residues. CDR1 and CDR2 from the germline V gene are MNHEY and SMNVEV (reference sequence). The J segment lost 3 bases and the V segment lost 7 bases, leaving 11 bases of the junction unmatched. CDR3 in DNA: TGTGCCAGCACCTTAAAACAGGGGGGTATCTACGAGCAGTACTTC. Its translation: CASTLKQGGIYEQYF.

There are a few counts of this clonotype. CDR3 residues: CASSYSIGTGDSNQPQHF. For the CDR3, the DNA is TGTGCCAGCAGTTACTCGATCGGGACAGGGGATAGCAATCAGCCCCAGCATTTT. The chain uses TRBV6-2 or TRBV6-3 and TRBJ1-5, with 10 bases identical to TRBD1. The CDR3 has 18 residues. V lost 0 bases, J lost 0 bases, and 5 bases stayed unmatched. The germline V gene encodes CDR1 MNHEY and CDR2 SVGEGT.

This clonotype was recorded at least ten times. The CDR3 here is CASSLTTGGKETQYF. The CDR3 DNA reads as TGTGCCAGCAGTTTAACAACAGGGGGAAAGGAGACCCAGTACTTC. This chain joins TRBV28 and TRBJ2-5; 8 positions match TRBD1. The CDR3 runs 15 residues. CDR1 is MDHEN and CDR2 is SYDVKM in the germline V gene. Losses at the gene ends were 2 bases for V and 5 bases for J; bases not matched to a gene: 7.

V is TRBV5-1 and J is TRBJ2-7, with 10 bases matching TRBD2. The CDR3 extends over 17 amino acids. The J segment lost 9 bases and the V segment lost 4 bases, leaving 19 bases of the junction unmatched. Germline V gene lookup returns CDR1 SGHRS and CDR2 YFSETQ. The CDR3 DNA reads as TGCGCCAGCAGCCCGGACAGGACTAGCGGCCATCCTACGAGGCAGTACTTC. It encodes CASSPDRTSGHPTRQYF.

The rearrangement uses TRBV2 and TRBJ2-5; D is perhaps TRBD1 (5 bases). CDR1 is SNHLY and CDR2 is FYNNEI in the germline V gene. Trimming took off 5 bases at V and 2 bases at J, with 15 bases between the two ends. CDR3 length equals 15 residues. The CDR3 is CASSPFPQGQETQYF. CDR3 DNA sequence: TGTGCCAGCAGTCCATTCCCCCAGGGACAAGAGACCCAGTACTTC.

The sample holds many counts of this clonotype. The rearrangement links TRBV7-8 to TRBJ2-4; TRBD1 agrees at 7 bases. The junction had 8 bases not matched to a gene; V was cut back by 6 bases and J by 9 bases. Looked up from germline, CDR1 is SGHVS and CDR2 is FQNEAQ. The CDR3 has 13 amino acids. The CDR3 loop is CASSPTGMGIQYF. The CDR3 DNA reads as TGTGCCAGCAGTCCGACAGGGATGGGCATTCAGTACTTC.

The rearrangement joins TRBV28 to TRBJ1-6; D uncertain. The CDR3 has 13 amino acids. Germline V gives CDR1 MDHEN, CDR2 SYDVKM. Trimming took 8 bases from V and 0 from J, leaving 5 bases between them. The CDR3 sequence is CASDASYNSPLHF. CDR3 bases: TGTGCCAGCGACGCCTCCTATAATTCACCCCTCCACTTT.

V is TRBV2 and J is TRBJ1-1; TRBD1 agrees at 7 bases. Unmatched junction bases numbered 8, after V lost 7 bases and J lost 3 bases. CDR1 is SNHLY and CDR2 is FYNNEI in the germline V gene. The CDR3 contains 14 residues. The CDR3 here is CASNRGLQDTEAFF. CDR3 DNA sequence: TGTGCCAGCAACAGGGGCCTACAGGACACTGAAGCTTTCTTT. Complete variable domain (other parts from reference TRBV2 and TRBJ1-1): EPEVTQTPSHQVTQMGQEVILRCVPISNHLYFYWYRQILGQKVEFLVSFYNNEISEKSEIFDDQFSVERPDGSNFTLKIRSTKLEDSAMYFCASNRGLQDTEAFFGQGTRLTVV.

The chain combines TRBV27 with TRBJ2-7; the D gene is possibly TRBD2 (6 bases). The CDR3 extends over 12 amino acids. Germline V CDR1 and CDR2: MNHEY, SMNVEV (reference sequence). V was cut by 6 bases and J by 3 bases, with 9 bases left in between. DNA for the CDR3: TGTGCCAGCAGCGGGAGTAACTACGAGCAGTACTTC. This encodes CASSGSNYEQYF.

The J gene is TRBJ1-2, the V gene TRBV20-1; the match to TRBD1 covers 10 bases. Per germline, CDR1 DFQATT and CDR2 SNEGSKA (reference sequence). The CDR3 is 13 amino acids. In nucleotides, the CDR3 is TGCGGGATCCCCGGGACAGGGGTGCATGGCTACACCTTC. Its translation is CGIPGTGVHGYTF.

This clonotype was detected only a few times. CDR3 nucleotide sequence: TGTGCCAGCAGCCAAGGTTTCGGTGGGCCGAACACTGAAGCTTTCTTT. Its protein is CASSQGFGGPNTEAFF. V is TRBV4-2 and J is TRBJ1-1; D is unresolved. V dropped 1 base and J dropped 1 base, with 13 bases sitting between them. CDR3 length: 16 residues. Germline assignment: CDR1 LGHNA and CDR2 YNFKEQ.

The chain recombines TRBV5-1 with TRBJ2-7; TRBD2 aligns across 9 bases. The germline V gene has CDR1 SGHRS and CDR2 YFSETQ. The CDR3 runs to 13 residues. The junction had 5 bases not matched to a gene; V was cut back by 7 bases and J by 3 bases. CDR3 in DNA: TGCGCCAGCGCGTCTAGCGGGGTCTACGAGCAGTACTTC. Its translation: CASASSGVYEQYF.

CDR3 nucleotide sequence: TGTGCCAGCAGCTTAGGAGGGGCCCTCGGAAACACCATATATTTT. Protein: CASSLGGALGNTIYF. V usage is TRBV7-2 and J usage is TRBJ1-3, with D maybe TRBD1 (5 bases). Germline-derived CDR1 and CDR2 are SGHTA and FQGNSA. CDR3 size: 15 residues. Trimming pared 1 base from V and 4 bases from J, leaving 11 bases between.

The chain carries TRBV7-9 and TRBJ2-1; 11 nucleotides line up with TRBD1. CDR3 length equals 14 residues. V lost 8 bases and J lost 6; bases outside the gene matches: 6. The germline CDR1 and CDR2 sequences are SEHNR and FQNEAQ (reference sequence). CDR3 amino acids: CASRTGTGGNEQFF. The CDR3, as DNA: TGTGCCAGCCGAACCGGGACAGGGGGCAATGAGCAGTTCTTC.

The table lists this clonotype with many counts. The chain couples TRBV28 to TRBJ2-7; possible D gene TRBD1, 6 bases. V was clipped by 5 bases and J by 5 bases, with 13 bases between them. CDR1 and CDR2 (germline): MDHEN, SYDVKM. The CDR3 totals 13 residues. This CDR3 is CASSPTGRHEQYF. CDR3 nucleotide sequence: TGTGCCAGCAGTCCGACAGGTCGCCACGAGCAGTACTTC.

This clonotype has just a few counts. The CDR3 region is CASSPGRGRETQYF. For the CDR3, the DNA is TGTGCCAGCTCCCCGGGACGGGGACGAGAGACCCAGTACTTC. This rearrangement joins TRBV18 to TRBJ2-5; D might be TRBD1 or TRBD2, each matching 5 bases. CDR1 is KGHSH, CDR2 LQKENI, per germline. This CDR3 is built from 14 residues. V lost 6 bases, J lost 4 bases, and 15 bases lay in between. The full variable domain, with the rest looked up from reference TRBV18 and TRBJ2-5, is NAGVMQNPRHLVRRRGQEARLRCSPMKGHSHVYWYRQLPEEGLKFMVYLQKENIIDESGMPKERFSAEFPKEGPSILRIQQVVRGDSAAYFCASSPGRGRETQYFGPGTRLLVL.

The table lists this clonotype with many counts. The chain combines TRBV2 with TRBJ2-7; D call uncertain. V lost 7 bases, J lost 3 bases, and 7 bases lay in between. CDR1 and CDR2 from the germline V gene are SNHLY and FYNNEI. The CDR3 totals 11 residues. The CDR3 DNA reads as TGTGCCAGCAAACAGAGCTACGAGCAGTACTTC. This gives the protein CASKQSYEQYF.

The chain links TRBV28 to TRBJ2-7; D gene unclear. The CDR3 extends over 16 amino acids. Germline V CDR1 and CDR2: MDHEN, SYDVKM. V was cut by 1 base and J by 6 bases, with 19 bases left in between. For the CDR3, the DNA is TGTGCCAGCAGTTTATCCTCTTCGATGGCGGTGGGCGAGCAGTACTTC. This sequence encodes CASSLSSSMAVGEQYF. The entire variable domain, with the rest obtained from reference TRBV28 and TRBJ2-7, is as follows: DVKVTQSSRYLVKRTGEKVFLECVQDMDHENMFWYRQDPGLGLRLIYFSYDVKMKEKGDIPEGYSVSREKKERFSLILESASTNQTSMYLCASSLSSSMAVGEQYFGPGTRLTVT.

This clonotype was detected many times. The chain is built from TRBV2 and TRBJ2-7, with D tentatively TRBD1 (5 bases). The ends were cut back, 5 bases at V and 6 bases at J, with 17 bases in the middle. Looked up from germline, CDR1 is SNHLY and CDR2 is FYNNEI. The CDR3 has 14 residues. CDR3 in DNA: TGTGCCAGCAGTAAGGGGCGCTCAGGATTCGAGCAGTACTTC. Its protein product is CASSKGRSGFEQYF.

The V and J genes are TRBV12-5 and TRBJ2-7, with no clear D. This CDR3 has 15 amino acids. The V end was cut by 6 bases, the J end by 0 bases, with 15 bases between. Germline V lookup: CDR1 LGHNT, CDR2 FRNRAP. CDR3 sequence (DNA): TGTGCTAGTGGCCCCCCCGGGCTCAGCTCCTACGAGCAGTACTTC. Amino acids: CASGPPGLSSYEQYF.